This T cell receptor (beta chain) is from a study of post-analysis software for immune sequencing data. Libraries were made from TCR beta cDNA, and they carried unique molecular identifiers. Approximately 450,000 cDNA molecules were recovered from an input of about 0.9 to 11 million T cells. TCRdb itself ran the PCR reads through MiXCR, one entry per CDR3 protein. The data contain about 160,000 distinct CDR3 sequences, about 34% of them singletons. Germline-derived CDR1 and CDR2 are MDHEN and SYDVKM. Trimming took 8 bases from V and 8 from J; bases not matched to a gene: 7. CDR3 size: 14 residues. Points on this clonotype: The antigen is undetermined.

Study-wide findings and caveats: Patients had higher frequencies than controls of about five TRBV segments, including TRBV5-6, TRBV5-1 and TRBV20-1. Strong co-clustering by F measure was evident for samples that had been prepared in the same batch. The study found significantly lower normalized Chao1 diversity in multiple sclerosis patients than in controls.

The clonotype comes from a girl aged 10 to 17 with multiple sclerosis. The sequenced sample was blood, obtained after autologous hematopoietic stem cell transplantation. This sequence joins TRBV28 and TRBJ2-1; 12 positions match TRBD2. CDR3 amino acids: CASRLAGGPDEQFF. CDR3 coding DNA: TGTGCCAGCCGCCTAGCGGGAGGGCCAGATGAGCAGTTCTTC.